A selection of T cell receptor beta chains follows, all from one sample in a study of blood T cell repertoires in COVID-19. Only in-frame clones appear in the TCRdb table, and some are missing; sequencing was by immunoSEQ multiplex PCR. The table includes under 300,000 clones, roughly 87% detected once. Sequences were obtained from PBMCs or T cells enriched from blood (not recorded which). The receptors were gathered from a woman in her twenties or thirties with acute COVID-19. The CDR3 runs from the conserved cysteine through the conserved F or W. The D gene is left open where the match is weak. For some rows the clone size is stated as once, few or many, or as a class when expanded; others skip it.

abundance: -
j_gene: TRBJ2-1
d_gene: -
v_gene: TRBV30
CDR3aa: CAWSEGRRDNEQFF
CDR3nt: TGTGCCTGGAGCGAGGGCAGGAGGGACAATGAGCAGTTCTTC

abundance: -
j_gene: TRBJ1-1
d_gene: -
v_gene: TRBV6-5
CDR3aa: CASSYSPGAEAFF
CDR3nt: TGTGCCAGCAGTTACTCTCCGGGGGCTGAAGCTTTCTTT

abundance: -
j_gene: TRBJ1-2
d_gene: -
v_gene: TRBV6-1
CDR3aa: CASSEVGSTWDYGYTF
CDR3nt: TGTGCCAGCAGTGAAGTGGGGAGCACCTGGGACTATGGCTACACCTTC

abundance: -
j_gene: TRBJ2-5
d_gene: -
v_gene: TRBV2
CDR3aa: CASSGPISVQETQYF
CDR3nt: TGTGCCAGCAGTGGGCCCATCTCCGTCCAAGAGACCCAGTACTTC

abundance: -
j_gene: TRBJ1-5
d_gene: -
v_gene: TRBV24-1
CDR3aa: CATSDPVGHRKHF
CDR3nt: TGTGCCACCAGTGACCCTGTAGGACATCGAAAGCATTTT

abundance: -
j_gene: TRBJ2-1
d_gene: TRBD1
v_gene: TRBV2
CDR3aa: CASSQQGASYNEQFF
CDR3nt: TGTGCCAGCAGTCAGCAGGGGGCTTCCTACAATGAGCAGTTCTTC

abundance: -
j_gene: TRBJ1-6
d_gene: TRBD1
v_gene: TRBV18
CDR3aa: CASSPDRGSPLHF
CDR3nt: TGTGCCAGCTCACCAGACAGGGGCTCACCCCTCCACTTT

abundance: -
j_gene: TRBJ2-7
d_gene: TRBD1
v_gene: TRBV12-3/TRBV12-4
CDR3aa: CASSGTGWYEQYF
CDR3nt: TGTGCCAGCAGTGGGACAGGGTGGTACGAGCAGTACTTC

abundance: -
j_gene: TRBJ2-1
d_gene: TRBD2
v_gene: TRBV7-2
CDR3aa: CASSWREGDEQFF
CDR3nt: TGTGCCAGCAGCTGGAGGGAGGGCGATGAGCAGTTCTTC

abundance: -
j_gene: TRBJ2-2
d_gene: -
v_gene: TRBV19
CDR3aa: CASSIGTDTGELFF
CDR3nt: TGTGCCAGTAGTATAGGGACAGACACCGGGGAGCTGTTTTTT

abundance: few
j_gene: TRBJ1-1
d_gene: -
v_gene: TRBV19
CDR3aa: CASSIEQNTEAFF
CDR3nt: TGTGCCAGTAGTATTGAGCAAAACACTGAAGCTTTCTTT

abundance: once
j_gene: TRBJ1-2
d_gene: -
v_gene: TRBV28
CDR3aa: CASSSVGYTF
CDR3nt: TGTGCCAGCAGCTCCGTAGGCTACACCTTC

abundance: -
j_gene: TRBJ2-1
d_gene: -
v_gene: TRBV7-3
CDR3aa: CASSLISGPGVVEQFF
CDR3nt: TGTGCCAGCAGCTTAATTTCCGGGCCGGGGGTCGTTGAGCAGTTCTTC

abundance: few
j_gene: TRBJ1-5
d_gene: -
v_gene: TRBV28
CDR3aa: CASSLAEGGQPQHF
CDR3nt: TGTGCCAGCAGTTTGGCCGAAGGCGGTCAGCCCCAGCATTTT

abundance: few
j_gene: TRBJ1-2
d_gene: -
v_gene: TRBV5-1
CDR3aa: CASSIDAEYGYTF
CDR3nt: TGCGCCAGCAGCATCGACGCGGAGTATGGCTACACCTTC

abundance: -
j_gene: TRBJ1-2
d_gene: TRBD1
v_gene: TRBV9
CDR3aa: CASSSTGARNYGYTF
CDR3nt: TGTGCCAGCAGCTCTACAGGGGCCCGGAACTATGGCTACACCTTC

abundance: -
j_gene: TRBJ2-1
d_gene: -
v_gene: TRBV18
CDR3aa: CASSPKRDEQFF
CDR3nt: TGTGCCAGCTCACCTAAGCGGGATGAGCAGTTCTTC

abundance: once
j_gene: TRBJ2-1
d_gene: -
v_gene: TRBV2
CDR3aa: CASSLVRGSYNEQFF
CDR3nt: TGTGCCAGCAGTCTGGTCAGGGGTTCCTACAATGAGCAGTTCTTC

abundance: once
j_gene: TRBJ1-3
d_gene: TRBD1
v_gene: TRBV7-6
CDR3aa: CASSPGQASGNTIYF
CDR3nt: TGTGCCAGCAGCCCCGGACAGGCCTCTGGAAACACCATATATTTT

abundance: -
j_gene: TRBJ2-7
d_gene: -
v_gene: TRBV5-1
CDR3aa: CASSLAQSDEQYF
CDR3nt: TGCGCCAGCAGCTTGGCGCAGTCCGACGAGCAGTACTTC

abundance: -
j_gene: TRBJ1-1
d_gene: -
v_gene: TRBV2
CDR3aa: CASSEAPVGMRENTEAFF
CDR3nt: TGTGCCAGCAGTGAAGCGCCCGTGGGGATGCGGGAGAACACTGAAGCTTTCTTT

abundance: -
j_gene: TRBJ1-1
d_gene: -
v_gene: TRBV7-2
CDR3aa: CASSLGALNTEAFF
CDR3nt: TGTGCCAGCAGCTTAGGGGCCTTGAACACTGAAGCTTTCTTT

abundance: -
j_gene: TRBJ1-1
d_gene: TRBD1
v_gene: TRBV9
CDR3aa: CASSVEGAGQSSEAFF
CDR3nt: TGTGCCAGCAGCGTAGAAGGTGCGGGACAGTCTTCTGAAGCTTTCTTT

abundance: -
j_gene: TRBJ2-2
d_gene: TRBD2
v_gene: TRBV5-1
CDR3aa: CASTVTSANTGELFF
CDR3nt: TGCGCCAGCACCGTAACTAGCGCAAACACCGGGGAGCTGTTTTTT

abundance: -
j_gene: TRBJ2-1
d_gene: -
v_gene: TRBV27
CDR3aa: CASMKGDVYNEQFF
CDR3nt: TGTGCCAGCATGAAGGGGGACGTTTACAATGAGCAGTTCTTC

abundance: -
j_gene: TRBJ1-1
d_gene: -
v_gene: TRBV29-1
CDR3aa: CSARGDTGEAFF
CDR3nt: TGCAGCGCCAGAGGGGACACGGGTGAAGCTTTCTTT

abundance: -
j_gene: TRBJ2-3
d_gene: TRBD2
v_gene: TRBV3-1/TRBV3-2
CDR3aa: CASSQDLTTGLAGTDTQYF
CDR3nt: TGTGCCAGCAGCCAAGACCTAACCACGGGACTAGCGGGCACAGATACGCAGTATTTT

abundance: -
j_gene: TRBJ2-2
d_gene: TRBD2
v_gene: TRBV12-5
CDR3aa: CARAEEEDWTSGGTGELFF
CDR3nt: TGTGCTAGGGCCGAGGAAGAGGATTGGACTAGCGGGGGAACCGGGGAGCTGTTTTTT

abundance: -
j_gene: TRBJ2-7
d_gene: -
v_gene: TRBV3-1/TRBV3-2
CDR3aa: CASSLKGPRSQGEQYF
CDR3nt: TGTGCCAGCAGCCTAAAGGGGCCCCGCTCCCAGGGCGAGCAGTACTTC

abundance: -
j_gene: TRBJ2-1
d_gene: TRBD2
v_gene: TRBV7-3
CDR3aa: CASSLKGTSGVYNEQFF
CDR3nt: TGTGCCAGCAGCTTAAAAGGGACTAGCGGGGTCTACAATGAGCAGTTCTTC

abundance: -
j_gene: TRBJ2-5
d_gene: TRBD2
v_gene: TRBV11-2
CDR3aa: CASAKFPAGGPNAETQYF
CDR3nt: TGTGCCAGCGCAAAGTTTCCAGCGGGAGGGCCGAATGCTGAGACCCAGTACTTC

abundance: -
j_gene: TRBJ2-3
d_gene: TRBD2
v_gene: TRBV7-2
CDR3aa: CASSPRTSGISTDTQYF
CDR3nt: TGTGCCAGCAGCCCACGGACTAGCGGGATTAGCACAGATACGCAGTATTTT

abundance: -
j_gene: TRBJ1-1
d_gene: -
v_gene: TRBV19
CDR3aa: CASRVLGANTEAFF
CDR3nt: TGTGCCAGTAGGGTACTGGGGGCGAACACTGAAGCTTTCTTT

abundance: -
j_gene: TRBJ1-5
d_gene: -
v_gene: TRBV30
CDR3aa: CAWSSGVNQPQHF
CDR3nt: TGTGCCTGGAGTTCAGGGGTCAATCAGCCCCAGCATTTT

abundance: -
j_gene: TRBJ2-1
d_gene: TRBD2
v_gene: TRBV10-3
CDR3aa: CAISESRTSGGQQFF
CDR3nt: TGTGCCATCAGTGAGTCGAGGACTAGCGGGGGACAGCAGTTCTTC

abundance: few
j_gene: TRBJ1-1
d_gene: TRBD1
v_gene: TRBV5-1
CDR3aa: CASSFNGPTGGRTEAFF
CDR3nt: TGCGCCAGCAGCTTCAATGGACCGACAGGGGGAAGGACTGAAGCTTTCTTT

abundance: few
j_gene: TRBJ1-3
d_gene: -
v_gene: TRBV6-5
CDR3aa: CASSPTVSGNTIYF
CDR3nt: TGTGCCAGCAGTCCCACGGTCTCTGGAAACACCATATATTTT

abundance: -
j_gene: TRBJ1-5
d_gene: -
v_gene: TRBV7-9
CDR3aa: CASSFSGGARGQPQHF
CDR3nt: TGTGCCAGCAGCTTCAGTGGAGGGGCCCGGGGTCAGCCCCAGCATTTT

abundance: -
j_gene: TRBJ2-1
d_gene: -
v_gene: TRBV19
CDR3aa: CASSIGTILFF
CDR3nt: TGTGCCAGTAGTATAGGCACTATTTTGTTCTTC

abundance: -
j_gene: TRBJ1-5
d_gene: -
v_gene: TRBV5-4
CDR3aa: CASSLDPTSNQPQHF
CDR3nt: TGTGCCAGCAGCTTGGACCCTACTTCAAATCAGCCCCAGCATTTT

abundance: -
j_gene: TRBJ2-3
d_gene: TRBD2
v_gene: TRBV5-1
CDR3aa: CASSLGPAGGSQYF
CDR3nt: TGCGCCAGCAGCTTGGGGCCAGCGGGAGGTTCGCAGTATTTT

abundance: -
j_gene: TRBJ1-1
d_gene: -
v_gene: TRBV28
CDR3aa: CASSPGGQEKNTEAFF
CDR3nt: TGTGCCAGCAGTCCGGGAGGTCAGGAAAAGAACACTGAAGCTTTCTTT